The present T cell receptor (beta chain) was sequenced within a study of blood T cell repertoires in COVID-19. In the study overall: COVID-19 samples, acute and convalescent, were from the United States, Italy and Spain. PBMCs, B-cell-depleted T cells, or T cells provided the cDNA or gDNA that made up the material.

In the source study's methods: Using reference gene primer amplification, nucleated cell counts were estimated. Sequencing used immunoSEQ multiplex PCR; TCRdb keeps in-frame clones, though not all of them. That table furnishes V, J and clone size, whereas the DNA furnished D and trimming. Of roughly 230,000 clones detected, approximately 85% appear once; the ten largest clones hold 0.98%. Germline V gene data show CDR1 as LNHDA and CDR2 as SQIVND (reference sequence). This CDR3 has 18 residues. With 8 bases removed from V and 2 bases from J, the gap between germline ends came to 22 bases. The source material was peripheral blood. The clonotype comes from a middle-aged man with acute or convalescent COVID-19. This chain connects TRBV19 to TRBJ2-6, with D possibly TRBD1 on 6 matching bases. CDR3 amino acids: CASSPQGAASTGANVLTF. The DNA for the CDR3 is TGTGCCAGTTCGCCACAGGGAGCCGCTAGTACTGGGGCCAACGTCCTGACTTTC. Variable domain in full (rest from reference TRBV19 and TRBJ2-6): DGGITQSPKYLFRKEGQNVTLSCEQNLNHDAMYWYRQDPGQGLRLIYYSQIVNDFQKGDIAEGYSVSREKKESFPLTVTSAQKNPTAFYLCASSPQGAASTGANVLTFGAGSRLTVL.